The clone carrying this T cell receptor beta chain was seen at least ten times. Its specificity is unknown. Lactation, pregnancy, other autoimmune disease or uncontrolled infection led to exclusion of patients. This record belongs to a study of T cells in Graves' hyperthyroidism and ophthalmopathy. Findings and limits, study-wide: A 13 V-J model separated ophthalmopathy from stable hyperthyroidism. The model forecast ophthalmopathy, anticipating it by a median around 6.9 months before onset.

It was RNA transcripts that yielded the amplified TCR beta CDR3 regions. With the HTBI primer set, the TCR CDR3 went through a first round of RT-PCR. TCRdb passed the multiplex PCR reads through MiXCR, listing each CDR3 protein once. The sample gives more than 600,000 distinct CDR3 sequences, about 15% of which show up once; around 8% is in the top ten. Unmatched junction bases numbered 0, after V lost 5 bases and J lost 8 bases. CDR1 is SEHNR and CDR2 is FQNEAQ in the germline V gene (reference sequence). The CDR3 runs to 11 residues. The sample consisted of blood. The chain recombines TRBV7-9 with TRBJ2-1, with 7 bases lining up with TRBD1. The TCR originated in a man aged 18 to 29 with Graves' hyperthyroidism. Here the CDR3 DNA reads TGTGCCAGCAGCCAGGGGGATGAGCAGTTCTTC. Encoded protein: CASSQGDEQFF.